The 12 T cell receptor beta chains below were found in one sample sequenced in a study of blood T cell repertoires in COVID-19 (dated by TCRdb to the early 2020s). Library construction relied on the immunoSEQ multiplex PCR assay. Held by TCRdb, this immuneACCESS table contains in-frame sequences only and omits some clones. Under half of the omission traces to an unresolved V gene where checked; the cause of the rest is unknown. The sample table contains around 340,000 clones; only one count was recorded for approximately 89% of them. The ten biggest clones cover under 5% of the sample. The sample consisted of peripheral blood. The receptors shown here come from a woman aged 55-69 years with COVID-19, enrolled during active disease.

This clone appeared a few times. The rearrangement joins TRBV28 to TRBJ2-5; no clear D gene. Per the germline V gene, CDR1 is MDHEN and CDR2 is SYDVKM. Trimming stripped 3 bases from V and 6 bases from J, with 8 bases between. The CDR3 has 12 amino acids. The CDR3 sequence: CASSLIPKTQYF. The CDR3 DNA follows: TGTGCCAGCAGTTTGATCCCTAAGACCCAGTACTTC.

This sequence joins TRBV29-1 and TRBJ1-1; D is undetermined. The CDR3 totals 12 residues. Germline V gene data show CDR1 as SQVTM and CDR2 as ANQGSEA. V was clipped by 3 bases and J by 3 bases, with 8 bases between them. CDR3 in amino acids: CSVEGGDTEAFF. CDR3 DNA: TGCAGCGTTGAGGGCGGGGACACTGAAGCTTTCTTT.

Worth noting for this clone: The same CDR3 is also encoded by other DNA sequences in this sample. This sequence joins TRBV19 and TRBJ1-2; D remains ambiguous. CDR3 length: 14 amino acids. Trimming pared 3 bases from V and 0 bases from J, leaving 8 bases between. Germline loops: CDR1 LNHDA, CDR2 SQIVND (reference sequence). CDR3 in DNA: TGTGCCAGTAGTATCCGGGTAACTAACTATGGCTACACCTTC. It encodes CASSIRVTNYGYTF.

The chain couples TRBV14 to TRBJ2-2, with a possible D match to TRBD1 (5 bases). Trimming left V 2 bases short and J 5 bases short, with 12 bases between. The CDR3 is made up of 15 amino acids. Germline V gene data show CDR1 as SGHDN and CDR2 as FVKESK. The CDR3 loop is CASSQRQSMTGELFF. The CDR3 DNA sequence: TGTGCCAGCAGCCAAAGACAGTCTATGACCGGGGAGCTGTTTTTT.

The CDR3 bases are TGTGCCAGCAGCTTCGGGACAGGGAGATTCGCTGAAGCTTTCTTT. Protein: CASSFGTGRFAEAFF. This sequence joins TRBV5-5 and TRBJ1-1; TRBD1 agrees at 9 bases. In germline, CDR1 is SGHKS, CDR2 YYEKEE (reference sequence). Trimming at V came to 2 bases and at J to 6 bases, leaving 8 bases not matched to a gene. The CDR3 consists of 15 residues.

V gene TRBV4-1 combines with J gene TRBJ1-2; TRBD1 agrees at 7 bases. Germline CDR1 and CDR2: MGHRA and YSYEKL. This CDR3 is 14 amino acids long. Trimming at V came to 3 bases and at J to 6 bases, leaving 7 bases not matched to a gene. The CDR3 coding sequence is TGCGCCAGCAGCCATAACAGGGGACGGGATGGCTACACCTTC. This encodes CASSHNRGRDGYTF.

As for this clone: Compared with germline, one end of the junction differs, possibly owing to a read error. The chain couples TRBV7-3 to TRBJ2-3; the match to TRBD2 covers 11 bases. The CDR3 runs 15 residues. Germline CDR1 is SGHTA and CDR2 is FQGTGA. The CDR3 nucleotides are TGTGCCAGCACCTTACTAGCGGGGGAGGCAGATACGCAGTATTTT. Translated: CASTLLAGEADTQYF.

The rearrangement links TRBV4-2 to TRBJ1-4; no definite D call. The length of the CDR3 is 17 residues. The ends were cut back, 1 base at V and 0 bases at J, with 12 bases in the middle. Germline values: CDR1 LGHNA, CDR2 YNFKEQ. CDR3 nucleotides: TGTGCCAGCAGCCAAGGGTCGCGGTTGGCAACTAATGAAAAACTGTTTTTT. Translated, it gives CASSQGSRLATNEKLFF.

The chain joins TRBV5-8 to TRBJ1-1; 11 positions agree with TRBD1. This CDR3 region has 13 residues. Losses at the gene ends were 10 bases for V and 2 bases for J; bases not matched to a gene: 4. Germline assignment: CDR1 SGHTS and CDR2 YDEGEE. This CDR3 reads CAAGTGGNTEAFF. CDR3 in DNA: TGTGCCGCCGGGACAGGGGGTAACACTGAAGCTTTCTTT.

V and J are TRBV30 and TRBJ1-6; TRBD1 is a possible D gene (5 bases). This CDR3 has 13 amino acids. CDR1 and CDR2 (germline): GTSNPN, SVGIG (reference sequence). The V end lost 7 bases, the J end lost 2 bases, and 9 bases lay between the germline ends. The CDR3 region is CASSGTYNSPLHF. CDR3 DNA sequence: TGTGCCTCGTCAGGGACCTATAATTCACCCCTCCACTTT.

V gene TRBV11-2 combines with J gene TRBJ2-5; D not resolved. This CDR3 has 14 amino acids. Trimming removed 0 bases from V and 7 bases from J, with 12 bases in between. Germline V gene data show CDR1 as SGHAT and CDR2 as FQNNGV. The CDR3 nucleotides are TGTGCCAGCAGCTTAGATCGCCAGAAAACGACCCAGTACTTC. It codes for CASSLDRQKTTQYF.

V gene TRBV9 combines with J gene TRBJ2-7; D is unresolved. CDR1 and CDR2 (germline): SGDLS, YYNGEE. The ends were cut back, 1 base at V and 4 bases at J, with 12 bases in the middle. CDR3 size: 14 residues. The CDR3 region is CASSVKQRDYEQYF. The CDR3 DNA reads TGTGCCAGCAGCGTAAAACAGAGAGATTACGAGCAGTACTTC.